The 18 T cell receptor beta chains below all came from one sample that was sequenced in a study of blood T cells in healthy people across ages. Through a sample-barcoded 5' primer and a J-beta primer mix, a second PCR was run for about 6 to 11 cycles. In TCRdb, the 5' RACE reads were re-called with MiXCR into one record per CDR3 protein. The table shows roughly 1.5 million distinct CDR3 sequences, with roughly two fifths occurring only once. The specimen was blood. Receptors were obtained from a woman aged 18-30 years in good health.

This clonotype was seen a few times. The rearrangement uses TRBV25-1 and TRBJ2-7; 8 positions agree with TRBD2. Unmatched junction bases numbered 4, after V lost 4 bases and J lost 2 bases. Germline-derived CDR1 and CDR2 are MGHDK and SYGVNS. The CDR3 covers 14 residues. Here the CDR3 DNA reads TGTGCCAGCAGTGCCACTAGCGGCCCCTACGAGCAGTACTTC. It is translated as CASSATSGPYEQYF.

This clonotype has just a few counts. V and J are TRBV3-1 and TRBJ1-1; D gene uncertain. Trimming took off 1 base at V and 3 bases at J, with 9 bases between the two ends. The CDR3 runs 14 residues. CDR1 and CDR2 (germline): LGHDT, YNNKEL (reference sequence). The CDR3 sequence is CASSQVGRDTEAFF. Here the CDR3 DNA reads TGTGCCAGCAGCCAAGTGGGCCGGGACACTGAAGCTTTCTTT.

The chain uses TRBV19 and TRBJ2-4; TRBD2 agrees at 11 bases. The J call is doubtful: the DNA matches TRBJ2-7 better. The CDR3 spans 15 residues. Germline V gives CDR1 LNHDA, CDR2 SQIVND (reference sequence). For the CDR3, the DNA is TGTGCCAGTAGTATAGATGGACTAGCGGGCTACGAGCAGTACTTC. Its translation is CASSIDGLAGYEQYF.

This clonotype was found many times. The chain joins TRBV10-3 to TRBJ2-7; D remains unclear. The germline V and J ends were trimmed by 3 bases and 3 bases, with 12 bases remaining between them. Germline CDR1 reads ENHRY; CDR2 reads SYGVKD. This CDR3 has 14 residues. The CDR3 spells CAISDLDTYYEQYF. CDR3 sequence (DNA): TGTGCCATCAGTGACCTCGACACCTACTACGAGCAGTACTTC.

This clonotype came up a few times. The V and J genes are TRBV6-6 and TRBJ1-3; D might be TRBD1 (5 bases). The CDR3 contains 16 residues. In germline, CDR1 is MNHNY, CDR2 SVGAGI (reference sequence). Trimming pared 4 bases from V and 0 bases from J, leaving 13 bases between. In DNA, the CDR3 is TGTGCCAGCAGTTCTGGGGGACGGCGCTCTGGAAACACCATATATTTT. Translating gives CASSSGGRRSGNTIYF.

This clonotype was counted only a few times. Written as DNA, the CDR3 is TGCAGCGTTGGAGACTGGGTGGTCGCAGATACGCAGTATTTT. Translation: CSVGDWVVADTQYF. The chain joins TRBV29-1 to TRBJ2-3; D remains unclear. Between the trimmed V and J ends, which lost 4 bases and 4 bases, there was a span of 15 bases. The length of the CDR3 is 14 residues. Germline loops: CDR1 SQVTM, CDR2 ANQGSEA.

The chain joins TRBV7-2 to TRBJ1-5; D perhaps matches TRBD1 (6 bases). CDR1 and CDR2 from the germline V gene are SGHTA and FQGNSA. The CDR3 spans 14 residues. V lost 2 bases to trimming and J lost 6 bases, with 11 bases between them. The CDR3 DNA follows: TGTGCCAGCAGCTTACAACAGGGAGGTCAGCCCCAGCATTTT. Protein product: CASSLQQGGQPQHF. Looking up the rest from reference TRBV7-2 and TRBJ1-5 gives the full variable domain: GAGVSQSPSNKVTEKGKDVELRCDPISGHTALYWYRQSLGQGLEFLIYFQGNSAPDKSGLPSDRFSAERTGGSVSTLTIQRTQQEDSAVYLCASSLQQGGQPQHFGDGTRLSIL.

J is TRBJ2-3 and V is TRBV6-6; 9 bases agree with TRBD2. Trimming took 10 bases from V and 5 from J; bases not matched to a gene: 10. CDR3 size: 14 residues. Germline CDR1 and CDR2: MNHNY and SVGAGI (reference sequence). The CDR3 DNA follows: TGTGCCAACCCCTTAGCGGGGGAAGGAGATACGCAGTATTTT. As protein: CANPLAGEGDTQYF.

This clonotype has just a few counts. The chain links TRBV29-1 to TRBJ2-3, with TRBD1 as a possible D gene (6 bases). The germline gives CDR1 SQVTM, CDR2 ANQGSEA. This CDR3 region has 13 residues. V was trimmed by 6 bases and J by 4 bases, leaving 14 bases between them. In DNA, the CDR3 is TGCAGCGTCTTGGGGGCAGCGGCAGATACGCAGTATTTT. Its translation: CSVLGAAADTQYF.

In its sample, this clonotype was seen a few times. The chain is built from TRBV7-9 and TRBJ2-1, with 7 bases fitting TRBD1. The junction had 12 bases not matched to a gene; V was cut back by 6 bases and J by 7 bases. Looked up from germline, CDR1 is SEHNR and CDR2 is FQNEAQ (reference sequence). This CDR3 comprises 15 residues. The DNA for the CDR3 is TGTGCCAGCAGGGGGTTGGACAGGAGGATGAATGAGCAGTTCTTC. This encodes CASRGLDRRMNEQFF.

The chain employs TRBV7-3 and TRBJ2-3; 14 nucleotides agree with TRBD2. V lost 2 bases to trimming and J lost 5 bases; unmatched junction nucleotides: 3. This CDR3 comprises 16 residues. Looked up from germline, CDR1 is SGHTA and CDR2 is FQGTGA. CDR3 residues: CASSLGTSGREDTQYF. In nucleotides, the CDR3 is TGTGCCAGCAGCTTAGGGACTAGCGGGAGAGAAGATACGCAGTATTTT.

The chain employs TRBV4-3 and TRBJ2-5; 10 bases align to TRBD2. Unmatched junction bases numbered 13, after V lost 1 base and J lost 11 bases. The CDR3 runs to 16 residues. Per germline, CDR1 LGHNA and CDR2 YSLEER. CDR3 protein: CASSQAALAGVGEQYF. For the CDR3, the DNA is TGCGCCAGCAGCCAAGCTGCCCTAGCGGGAGTCGGTGAGCAGTACTTC.

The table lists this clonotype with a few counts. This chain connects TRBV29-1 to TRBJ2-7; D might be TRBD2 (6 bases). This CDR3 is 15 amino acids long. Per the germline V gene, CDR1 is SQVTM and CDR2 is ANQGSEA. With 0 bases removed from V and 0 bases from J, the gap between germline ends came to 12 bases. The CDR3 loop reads CSVEDGGGSSYEQYF. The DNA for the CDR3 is TGCAGCGTTGAAGACGGGGGAGGCAGCTCCTACGAGCAGTACTTC.

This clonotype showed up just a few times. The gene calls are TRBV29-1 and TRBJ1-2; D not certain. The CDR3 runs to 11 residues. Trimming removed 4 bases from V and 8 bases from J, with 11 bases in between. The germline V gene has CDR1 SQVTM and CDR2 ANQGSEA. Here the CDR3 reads CSVVGLRGYTF. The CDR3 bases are TGCAGCGTTGTGGGGTTGAGGGGCTACACCTTC.

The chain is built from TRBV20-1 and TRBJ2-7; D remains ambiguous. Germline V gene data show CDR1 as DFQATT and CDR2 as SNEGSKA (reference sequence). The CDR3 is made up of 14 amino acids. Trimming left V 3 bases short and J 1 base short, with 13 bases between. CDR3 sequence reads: CSASFRSRSYEQYF. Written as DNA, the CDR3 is TGCAGTGCTAGTTTCCGGTCACGTTCCTACGAGCAGTACTTC.

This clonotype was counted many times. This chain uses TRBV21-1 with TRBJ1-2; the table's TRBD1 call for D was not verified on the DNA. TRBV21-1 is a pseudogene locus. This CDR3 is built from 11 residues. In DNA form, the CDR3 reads TGTGCCAGCAGCCCACCAGGTGGCTACACCTTC. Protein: CASSPPGGYTF.

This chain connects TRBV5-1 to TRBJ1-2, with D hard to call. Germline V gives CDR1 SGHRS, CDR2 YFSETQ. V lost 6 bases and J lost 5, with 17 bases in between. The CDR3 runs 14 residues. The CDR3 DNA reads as TGCGCCAGCAAAGAACCTGGATTTGAGTATGGCTACACCTTC. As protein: CASKEPGFEYGYTF.

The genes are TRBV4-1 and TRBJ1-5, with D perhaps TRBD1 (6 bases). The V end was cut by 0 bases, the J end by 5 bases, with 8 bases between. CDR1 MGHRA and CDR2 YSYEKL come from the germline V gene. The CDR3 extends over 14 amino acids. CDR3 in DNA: TGCGCCAGCAGCCAAGAGTCAGGGGATCAGCCCCAGCATTTT. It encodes CASSQESGDQPQHF.